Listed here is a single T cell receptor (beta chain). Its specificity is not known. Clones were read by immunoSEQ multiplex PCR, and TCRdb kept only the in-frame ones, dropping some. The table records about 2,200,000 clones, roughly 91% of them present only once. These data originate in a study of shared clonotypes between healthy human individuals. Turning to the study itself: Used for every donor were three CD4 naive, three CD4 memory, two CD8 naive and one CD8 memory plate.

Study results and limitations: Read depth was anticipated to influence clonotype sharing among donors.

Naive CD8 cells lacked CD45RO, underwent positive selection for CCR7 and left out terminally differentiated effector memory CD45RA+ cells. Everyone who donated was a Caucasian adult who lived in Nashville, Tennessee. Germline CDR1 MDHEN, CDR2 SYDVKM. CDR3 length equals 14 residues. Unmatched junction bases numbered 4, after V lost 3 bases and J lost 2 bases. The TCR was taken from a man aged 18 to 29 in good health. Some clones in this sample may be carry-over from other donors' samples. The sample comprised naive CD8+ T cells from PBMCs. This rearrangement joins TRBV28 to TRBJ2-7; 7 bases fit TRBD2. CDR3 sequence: CASSFLADTYEQYF. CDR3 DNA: TGTGCCAGCAGTTTCCTAGCGGATACCTACGAGCAGTACTTC.